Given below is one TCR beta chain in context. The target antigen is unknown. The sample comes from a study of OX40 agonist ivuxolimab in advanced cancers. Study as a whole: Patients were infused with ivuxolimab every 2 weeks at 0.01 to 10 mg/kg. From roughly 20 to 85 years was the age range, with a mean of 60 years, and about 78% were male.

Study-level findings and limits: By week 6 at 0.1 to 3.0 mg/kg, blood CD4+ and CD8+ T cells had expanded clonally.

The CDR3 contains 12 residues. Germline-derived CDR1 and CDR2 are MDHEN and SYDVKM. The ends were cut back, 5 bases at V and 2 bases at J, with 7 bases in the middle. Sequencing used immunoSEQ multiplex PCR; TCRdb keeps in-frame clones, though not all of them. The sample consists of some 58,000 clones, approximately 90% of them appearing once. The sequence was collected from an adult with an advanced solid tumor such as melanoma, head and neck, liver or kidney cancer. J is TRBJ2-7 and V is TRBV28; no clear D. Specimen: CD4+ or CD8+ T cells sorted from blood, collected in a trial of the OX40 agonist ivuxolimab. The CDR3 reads CASSTGPYEQYF. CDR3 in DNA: TGTGCCAGCAGTACTGGCCCCTACGAGCAGTACTTC.